The table lists the clone carrying this T cell receptor (beta chain) with a few counts. The data were obtained in a study of T cells in Graves' hyperthyroidism and ophthalmopathy. There were TCR beta CDR3 regions amplified from RNA transcripts. During a first-round RT-PCR of the TCR CDR3, the HTBI primer set was used. TCRdb called the multiplex PCR reads again in MiXCR, with one record for every CDR3 protein. The table includes roughly 280,000 distinct CDR3 sequences, roughly 22% detected once. For ophthalmopathy patients, the Clinical Activity Score was at least 3 and the NOSPECS grade at least 4; duration was under 3 months. Uncontrolled infection, other autoimmune disease, pregnancy or lactation led to exclusion. Orbital computed tomography and thyroid ultrasound, together with serum TRAb and thyroxine and clinical symptoms, were used for diagnoses. The material sequenced was blood. This receptor was taken from a man under 40 with Graves' ophthalmopathy.

CDR3 region: CASKPVDSMGEKLFF. The CDR3 DNA reads TGTGCCAGCAAACCTGTAGACTCCATGGGTGAAAAACTGTTTTTT. V gene TRBV6-1 combines with J gene TRBJ1-4; D gene unclear. Per the germline V gene, CDR1 is MNHNS and CDR2 is SASEGT. The CDR3 runs to 15 residues. V shed 7 bases and J shed 7 bases, with 19 bases lying between them.